These 26 T cell receptor beta chains were all obtained from the same sample, sequenced in a study of cytomegalovirus exposure and HLA in healthy donors. With 60 Vbeta and 13 Jbeta primers, the PCR was carried out. Here immunoSEQ multiplex PCR was the method, and the copy in TCRdb shows in-frame clones only, minus some. The table lists around 100,000 clones, 50% to 65% of them singletons. Sequenced sample: PBMCs. These receptors originate from a man aged 30 to 45 in good health and CMV-seropositive.

V is TRBV11-2 and J is TRBJ2-7, with D unclear. The CDR3 extends over 14 amino acids. The V gene lost 4 bases and the J gene lost 0 bases, with 10 bases spanning the gap. CDR1 SGHAT and CDR2 FQNNGV come from the germline V gene. The DNA for the CDR3 is TGTGCCAGCAGCTCCCTAGTGGGCTCCTACGAGCAGTACTTC. Protein: CASSSLVGSYEQYF. The full variable domain, completed using reference TRBV11-2 and TRBJ2-7, is EAGVAQSPRYKIIEKRQSVAFWCNPISGHATLYWYQQILGQGPKLLIQFQNNGVVDDSQLPKDRFSAERLKGVDSTLKIQPAKLEDSAVYLCASSSLVGSYEQYFGPGTRLTVT.

In this sample, this clone turned up a few times. V usage is TRBV4-1 and J usage is TRBJ1-1; D unresolved. Germline V gene lookup returns CDR1 MGHRA and CDR2 YSYEKL. The CDR3 loop spans 16 amino acids. Trimming took off 6 bases at V and 0 bases at J, with 17 bases between the two ends. The CDR3 reads CASRGLPSSLNTEAFF. The CDR3 bases are TGCGCCAGCAGAGGCCTCCCTAGCAGCCTGAACACTGAAGCTTTCTTT.

CDR3 residues: CASSFGGLGVDEQFF. CDR3 coding DNA: TGTGCCAGCAGCTTCGGGGGACTAGGCGTCGATGAGCAGTTCTTC. J is TRBJ2-1 and V is TRBV7-9, with 8 bases matching TRBD2. Trimming cost V 3 bases and J 8 bases; bases outside gene matches: 9. The germline V gene has CDR1 SEHNR and CDR2 FQNEAQ (reference sequence). This CDR3 comprises 15 residues.

This clone was seen a few times. J is TRBJ2-1 and V is TRBV6-1, with 9 nucleotides matching TRBD1. Germline V gene data show CDR1 as MNHNS and CDR2 as SASEGT. Losses at the gene ends were 6 bases for V and 8 bases for J; bases not matched to a gene: 5. This CDR3 spans 13 amino acids. The CDR3 loop reads CASRKTGGYEQFF. The CDR3 region has the DNA TGTGCCAGCAGAAAGACAGGGGGGTATGAGCAGTTCTTC.

This rearrangement joins TRBV10-2 to TRBJ1-5; D is unresolved. The germline CDR1 and CDR2 sequences are WSHSY and SAAADI. Trimming removed 7 bases at V and 2 bases at J, with 9 bases between. The CDR3 length is 13 residues. DNA for the CDR3: TGCGCCAGCACTTTCGGAGGCAATCAGCCCCAGCATTTT. This codes for CASTFGGNQPQHF.

The rearrangement links TRBV27 to TRBJ2-5; 8 bases map to TRBD2. The germline CDR1 and CDR2 sequences are MNHEY and SMNVEV (reference sequence). CDR3 length: 15 amino acids. V trimming: 3 bases; J trimming: 1 base; junction bases outside the gene matches: 4. The CDR3 coding sequence is TGTGCCAGCAGTTTGGAGCGGGGGCTCCAAGAGACCCAGTACTTC. Protein sequence: CASSLERGLQETQYF.

In this sample, this clone turned up once. The CDR3, as DNA: TGTGCCACCAGCTCCTTGGGCGAAAAACTGTTTTTT. Protein: CATSSLGEKLFF. This sequence joins TRBV15 and TRBJ1-4; D is ambiguous. Germline values: CDR1 LNHNV, CDR2 YYDKDF (reference sequence). V gave up 5 bases and J gave up 8 bases, with 9 bases separating them. The CDR3 extends over 12 amino acids.

The CDR3 is CSVATLGELFF. The CDR3 nucleotides are TGCAGCGTTGCCACTCTCGGGGAGCTGTTTTTT. The rearrangement joins TRBV29-1 to TRBJ1-4, with D hard to call. The J call could be wrong; TRBJ2-2 is a better fit for the DNA end. The CDR3 contains 11 residues. Germline V gene lookup returns CDR1 SQVTM and CDR2 ANQGSEA.

The chain joins TRBV9 to TRBJ1-5; TRBD1 aligns across 7 bases. The CDR3 covers 15 residues. V gave up 0 bases and J gave up 4 bases; unmatched junction bases: 4. CDR1 is SGDLS and CDR2 is YYNGEE in the germline V gene. The CDR3 coding sequence is TGTGCCAGCAGCGTAGAAGGACAGGAGAATCAGCCCCAGCATTTT. Translation gives CASSVEGQENQPQHF.

V and J are TRBV14 and TRBJ2-3, with 8 bases aligning to TRBD2. The germline gives CDR1 SGHDN, CDR2 FVKESK. V dropped 4 bases and J dropped 2; count of bases not matched to a gene: 5. The CDR3 is made up of 15 amino acids. The chain's CDR3 is CASSLGGAFTDTQYF. The DNA of the CDR3 is TGTGCCAGCAGCCTCGGGGGGGCATTCACAGATACGCAGTATTTT.

This clone was found a few times. This chain joins TRBV30 and TRBJ2-7; D is perhaps TRBD1 (7 bases). The CDR3 covers 13 residues. With 3 bases removed from V and 1 base from J, the gap between germline ends came to 10 bases. Looked up from germline, CDR1 is GTSNPN and CDR2 is SVGIG (reference sequence). The CDR3 DNA reads as TGTGCCTGGAGGACAGGGACTTCCTACGAGCAGTACTTC. Translated, it gives CAWRTGTSYEQYF.

This sequence joins TRBV6-5 and TRBJ2-1; 9 nucleotides match TRBD2. The CDR3 contains 16 residues. Germline CDR1 MNHEY, CDR2 SVGAGI. The J segment lost 2 bases and the V segment lost 2 bases, leaving 4 bases of the junction unmatched. CDR3 coding DNA: TGTGCCAGCAGTTACGGCGGGGGGGCCACCTACAATGAGCAGTTCTTC. Encoded protein: CASSYGGGATYNEQFF.

This clone was found once. This chain connects TRBV20-1 to TRBJ2-1; the D gene is possibly TRBD1 (6 bases). The V and J ends lost 6 bases and 9 bases respectively, with 12 bases between them. The germline CDR1 and CDR2 sequences are DFQATT and SNEGSKA (reference sequence). The CDR3 extends over 11 amino acids. CDR3 sequence reads: CSATQGAEQFF. The CDR3 bases are TGCAGTGCCACACAGGGAGCTGAGCAGTTCTTC.

The chain employs TRBV6-5 and TRBJ2-5, with 11 bases identical to TRBD1. V was pared by 6 bases and J by 5 bases, with 8 bases of the junction left unmatched. This CDR3 is 15 amino acids long. Germline loops: CDR1 MNHEY, CDR2 SVGAGI. CDR3 in DNA: TGTGCCAGCAGCAAGGACAGGGGGCGAAGGGAGACCCAGTACTTC. It is translated as CASSKDRGRRETQYF.

The rearrangement links TRBV18 to TRBJ1-3; TRBD1 matches at 8 bases. The germline V gene has CDR1 KGHSH and CDR2 LQKENI. The junction had 6 bases not matched to a gene; V was cut back by 2 bases and J by 0 bases. CDR3 length: 17 amino acids. Here the CDR3 reads CASSPYSGQGSGNTIYF. Written as DNA, the CDR3 is TGTGCCAGCTCACCATATTCTGGACAGGGCTCTGGAAACACCATATATTTT. The full variable domain, in which reference TRBV18 and TRBJ1-3 provide the parts outside the CDR3, is NAGVMQNPRHLVRRRGQEARLRCSPMKGHSHVYWYRQLPEEGLKFMVYLQKENIIDESGMPKERFSAEFPKEGPSILRIQQVVRGDSAAYFCASSPYSGQGSGNTIYFGEGSWLTVV.

V usage is TRBV28 and J usage is TRBJ1-5, with 8 bases identical to TRBD1. Germline CDR1 and CDR2: MDHEN and SYDVKM. Trimming removed 4 bases from V and 4 bases from J; junction bases left unmatched: 3. The CDR3 sequence is 14 residues long. The CDR3 here is CASSSDRGNQPQHF. Written as DNA, the CDR3 is TGTGCCAGCAGTTCAGACAGGGGTAATCAGCCCCAGCATTTT.

This clone was picked up a small number of times. This chain connects TRBV7-9 to TRBJ1-2, with D uncertain. Germline CDR1 SEHNR, CDR2 FQNEAQ (reference sequence). With 4 bases removed from V and 7 bases from J, the gap between germline ends came to 16 bases. This CDR3 has 14 residues. CDR3: CASSSNSAAGGYTF. DNA of the CDR3: TGTGCCAGCAGCTCTAACTCGGCGGCGGGTGGCTACACCTTC.

V is TRBV4-1 and J is TRBJ1-2; D call uncertain. Trimming took off 0 bases at V and 12 bases at J, with 11 bases between the two ends. Germline CDR1 MGHRA, CDR2 YSYEKL. This CDR3 region has 12 residues. CDR3 in DNA: TGCGCCAGCAGCCAAGATGTGGGGAGGCACACCTTC. Amino acids: CASSQDVGRHTF.

This chain uses TRBV28 with TRBJ2-7, with 9 bases lining up with TRBD1. CDR3 length: 15 residues. Germline V gene lookup returns CDR1 MDHEN and CDR2 SYDVKM. V lost 3 bases to trimming and J lost 2 bases; unmatched junction nucleotides: 5. CDR3 sequence (DNA): TGTGCCAGCAGTTTGGGGACAGGGAACCCCTACGAGCAGTACTTC. Translating it yields CASSLGTGNPYEQYF.

This clone showed up just a few times. This sequence joins TRBV6-5 and TRBJ2-3; TRBD1 agrees at 9 bases. Germline V gives CDR1 MNHEY, CDR2 SVGAGI. The CDR3 totals 15 residues. The V gene end was trimmed by 4 bases and the J gene end by 5 bases; junction bases not matched to a gene: 7. CDR3 sequence reads: CASSLGQGLGDTQYF. The CDR3 DNA reads as TGTGCCAGCAGTTTAGGACAGGGGTTAGGAGATACGCAGTATTTT.

V is TRBV5-1 and J is TRBJ2-7, with a tentative D call TRBD2 (6 bases). Germline CDR1 and CDR2: SGHRS and YFSETQ. The CDR3 has 14 amino acids. V shed 2 bases and J shed 4 bases, with 13 bases lying between them. As DNA, the CDR3 is TGCGCCAGCAGCTTCTTTTCGGGGACTTACGAGCAGTACTTC. Protein product: CASSFFSGTYEQYF.

This sequence joins TRBV5-4 and TRBJ1-5; D remains unclear. Deletions cut 4 bases from V and 7 bases from J, with 18 bases between. Per the germline V gene, CDR1 is SGHNT and CDR2 is YYREEE (reference sequence). This CDR3 contains 15 residues. In nucleotides, the CDR3 is TGTGCCAGCAGCCAAGATTACGGCGGCGGCCAGCCCCAGCATTTT. Amino acid sequence: CASSQDYGGGQPQHF.

The chain has TRBV27 and TRBJ1-6, with 8 positions matching TRBD1. This CDR3 has 17 amino acids. Germline CDR1 and CDR2: MNHEY and SMNVEV (reference sequence). J was trimmed by 8 bases and V by 6 bases; bases with no gene match: 15. CDR3 bases: TGTGCCAGCAGACGCGACAGGGGCGGAGAATATGATTCACCCCTCCACTTT. Its protein is CASRRDRGGEYDSPLHF.

The CDR3 bases are TGTGCCAGCAGCACACAAACAGGGATCTCTGGAAACACCATATATTTT. Residues: CASSTQTGISGNTIYF. The chain has TRBV7-6 and TRBJ1-3, with D possibly TRBD1 on 6 matching bases. CDR1 is SGHVS, CDR2 FNYEAQ, per germline. Trimming cost V 5 bases and J 0 bases, with 14 bases left between them. The CDR3 contains 16 residues.

CDR3 DNA: TGTGCCAGCAGTCCGACTAGCGGGGGGTCAGATACGCAGTATTTT. Residues: CASSPTSGGSDTQYF. This chain connects TRBV27 to TRBJ2-3, with TRBD2 identical over 13 bases. The CDR3 length is 15 residues. After removal of 5 bases from V and 4 bases from J, the junction contained 3 bases not matched to a gene. From germline, CDR1 is MNHEY and CDR2 SMNVEV (reference sequence).

The chain carries TRBV28 and TRBJ2-7; 11 positions agree with TRBD1. The germline V gene has CDR1 MDHEN and CDR2 SYDVKM. The ends lost 4 bases at V and 3 bases at J; junction bases unmatched: 5. This CDR3 is 15 amino acids long. The CDR3 coding sequence is TGTGCCAGCAGTTACCCGGACAGGGGGCTCTACGAGCAGTACTTC. It encodes CASSYPDRGLYEQYF.